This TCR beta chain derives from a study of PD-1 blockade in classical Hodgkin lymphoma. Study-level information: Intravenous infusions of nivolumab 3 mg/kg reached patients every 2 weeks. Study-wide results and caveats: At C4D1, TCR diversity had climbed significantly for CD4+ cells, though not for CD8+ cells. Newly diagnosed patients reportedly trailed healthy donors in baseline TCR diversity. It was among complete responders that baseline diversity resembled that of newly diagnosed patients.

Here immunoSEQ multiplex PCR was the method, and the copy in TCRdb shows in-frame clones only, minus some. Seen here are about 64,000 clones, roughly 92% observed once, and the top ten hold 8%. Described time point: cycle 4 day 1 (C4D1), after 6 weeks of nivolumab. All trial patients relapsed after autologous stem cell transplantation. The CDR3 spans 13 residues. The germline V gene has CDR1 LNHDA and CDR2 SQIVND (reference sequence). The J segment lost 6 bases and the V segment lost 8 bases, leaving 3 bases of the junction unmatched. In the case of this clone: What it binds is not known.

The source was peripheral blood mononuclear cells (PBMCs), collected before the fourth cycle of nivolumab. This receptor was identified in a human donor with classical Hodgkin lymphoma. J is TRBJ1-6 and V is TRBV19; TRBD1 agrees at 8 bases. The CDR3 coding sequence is TGTGCCAGTTCGGGACAGGCTAATTCACCCCTCCACTTT. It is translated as CASSGQANSPLHF.